The sequence of this T cell receptor beta chain was determined in a study of blood T cell repertoires in COVID-19. The junction had 11 bases not matched to a gene; V was cut back by 3 bases and J by 4 bases. Germline CDR1 and CDR2: SGHVS and FQNEAQ. The CDR3 spans 16 residues. As handled by the study authors: Nucleated cell number was recorded as an estimate derived from reference gene primer amplification. The method was immunoSEQ multiplex PCR; TCRdb's version includes in-frame clones alone and lacks a portion of them. That table is the source of V, J and clone size, and D and trimming were worked out from the DNA. Among 200,000 or so clones listed, around four fifths were seen once.

The TCR was taken from a woman aged 25-40 years with acute or convalescent COVID-19. The sequencing input was peripheral blood. The V gene is TRBV7-8, the J gene TRBJ1-2, with TRBD1 matching 7 bases. CDR3 in DNA: TGTGCCAGCAGCTTGGGAACAGGGGTGCTCAGCTATGGCTACACCTTC. Amino acids: CASSLGTGVLSYGYTF.